Presented here are 17 T cell receptor beta chains from one specimen sequenced in a study of cytomegalovirus exposure and HLA in healthy donors. The PCR ran on 60 Vbeta and 13 Jbeta primers. Method: immunoSEQ multiplex PCR; TCRdb's copy keeps in-frame clones and lacks some. The sample has 65,000 to 85,000 clones. Source material: PBMCs. Every receptor here comes from a woman aged 25-40 years in good health and CMV-seronegative.

The genes are TRBV5-1 and TRBJ2-1; D is perhaps TRBD2 (6 bases). Deletions cut 4 bases from V and 2 bases from J, with 13 bases between. The CDR3 totals 15 residues. Germline assignment: CDR1 SGHRS and CDR2 YFSETQ. CDR3 coding DNA: TGCGCCAGCAGCCCCGGGACTCGGACCTACAATGAGCAGTTCTTC. This gives the protein CASSPGTRTYNEQFF.

The chain joins TRBV7-3 to TRBJ1-2, with TRBD1 identical over 8 bases. The CDR3 sequence is 16 residues long. Germline trimming cut 5 bases from V and 8 bases from J; bases unmatched to any gene: 16. In germline, CDR1 is SGHTA, CDR2 FQGTGA. CDR3 DNA sequence: TGTGCCAGCAGCCCGATTGGGGGGGCAGGGGGCGCGGGCTACACCTTC. Its translation: CASSPIGGAGGAGYTF.

The chain carries TRBV6-5 and TRBJ1-1; 8 bases are shared with TRBD1. The germline V gene has CDR1 MNHEY and CDR2 SVGAGI. After removal of 10 bases from V and 3 bases from J, the junction contained 7 bases not matched to a gene. The CDR3 loop spans 13 amino acids. The DNA of the CDR3 is TGTGCCACCCGGCAGGGGGCAGACACTGAAGCTTTCTTT. It codes for CATRQGADTEAFF.

The chain combines TRBV4-1 with TRBJ1-2; TRBD1 matches at 8 bases. The ends lost 0 bases at V and 5 bases at J; junction bases unmatched: 14. This CDR3 comprises 18 residues. CDR1 MGHRA and CDR2 YSYEKL come from the germline V gene. The chain's CDR3 is CASSQDPRGTDRAYGYTF. The CDR3 bases are TGCGCCAGCAGCCAAGATCCGAGGGGGACGGACAGGGCGTATGGCTACACCTTC.

V is TRBV4-3 and J is TRBJ1-6; D perhaps matches TRBD1 (5 bases). This CDR3 has 16 amino acids. Germline-derived CDR1 and CDR2 are LGHNA and YSLEER. V lost 0 bases to trimming and J lost 9 bases, with 15 bases between them. The CDR3 is CASSQDKGTGSSPLHF. In nucleotides, the CDR3 is TGCGCCAGCAGCCAAGATAAGGGAACAGGCAGTTCACCCCTCCACTTT.

This chain joins TRBV11-2 and TRBJ1-5, with unresolved D. The length of the CDR3 is 14 residues. V was shortened by 0 bases and J by 4 bases, with 7 bases between the two germline ends. The V gene's germline CDR1 is SGHAT and CDR2 FQNNGV. CDR3 sequence: CASSLDGLNQPQHF. In DNA, the CDR3 is TGTGCCAGCAGCTTAGATGGCCTTAATCAGCCCCAGCATTTT.

V and J are TRBV28 and TRBJ2-7, with 7 bases lining up with TRBD1. Germline CDR1 and CDR2: MDHEN and SYDVKM. V lost 6 bases to trimming and J lost 3 bases; unmatched junction nucleotides: 11. The CDR3 loop spans 15 amino acids. The CDR3 coding sequence is TGTGCCAGCAGCCCCGTTGGACAGGCGAACTACGAGCAGTACTTC. Residues: CASSPVGQANYEQYF.

The chain is built from TRBV29-1 and TRBJ1-2; D gene ambiguous. Germline-derived CDR1 and CDR2 are SQVTM and ANQGSEA. Trimming stripped 5 bases from V and 5 bases from J, with 12 bases between. There are 12 residues in the CDR3. CDR3 DNA sequence: TGCAGCGTTCCAGCCGGGTGGTATGGCTACACCTTC. Its protein is CSVPAGWYGYTF.

Of note for this clone: In the same sample, other DNA sequences code for this CDR3. The J gene is TRBJ2-7, the V gene TRBV6-5; 7 bases are a match to TRBD1. V dropped 0 bases and J dropped 4; count of bases not matched to a gene: 6. The CDR3 is 15 amino acids. CDR1 and CDR2 (germline): MNHEY, SVGAGI. In DNA form, the CDR3 reads TGTGCCAGCAGTTACTCGGGAAGGGGGCCATACGAGCAGTACTTC. Residues: CASSYSGRGPYEQYF.

This chain uses TRBV9 with TRBJ1-4; D may be TRBD1 (5 bases). Trimming took off 0 bases at V and 2 bases at J, with 11 bases between the two ends. In germline, CDR1 is SGDLS, CDR2 YYNGEE. The CDR3 is 16 residues long. The CDR3 region has the DNA TGTGCCAGCAGCGTAGGCTCAGGGATCACTAATGAAAAACTGTTTTTT. Translation: CASSVGSGITNEKLFF.

The chain joins TRBV6-1 to TRBJ1-1; TRBD1 matches at 9 bases. The CDR3 is made up of 15 amino acids. The V gene end was trimmed by 0 bases and the J gene end by 5 bases; junction bases not matched to a gene: 4. Germline values: CDR1 MNHNS, CDR2 SASEGT. The CDR3 DNA reads as TGTGCCAGCAGTGAAGCGGGACAGGGCCGAACTGAAGCTTTCTTT. Protein product: CASSEAGQGRTEAFF.

V gene TRBV9 combines with J gene TRBJ2-7; D perhaps matches TRBD1 (6 bases). V lost 0 bases and J 6 bases, leaving 10 bases between the germline ends. Germline V gene data show CDR1 as SGDLS and CDR2 as YYNGEE. This CDR3 is built from 13 residues. Here the CDR3 reads CASSVGGGTEQYF. CDR3 bases: TGTGCCAGCAGCGTAGGAGGGGGAACCGAGCAGTACTTC.

V gene TRBV15 combines with J gene TRBJ1-2; D is unclear. Between the trimmed V and J ends, which lost 1 base and 5 bases, there was a span of 11 bases. The germline V gene encodes CDR1 LNHNV and CDR2 YYDKDF (reference sequence). The CDR3 totals 14 residues. CDR3 amino acids: CATSRGRSDYGYTF. CDR3 in DNA: TGTGCCACCAGCAGAGGCAGGTCAGATTATGGCTACACCTTC.

The chain has TRBV6-5 and TRBJ2-7; TRBD2 might be the D (6 bases). V gave up 4 bases and J gave up 3 bases, with 16 bases separating them. This CDR3 region has 15 residues. Germline V gene sequence: CDR1 MNHEY, CDR2 SVGAGI. The CDR3 DNA follows: TGTGCCAGCAGTTCCCGGGGTAGCGGTTACTACGAGCAGTACTTC. This codes for CASSSRGSGYYEQYF.

The chain couples TRBV18 to TRBJ2-7; unclear D gene. The CDR3 is 16 amino acids. CDR1 is KGHSH, CDR2 LQKENI, per germline. The V end lost 3 bases, the J end lost 0 bases, and 15 bases lay between the germline ends. The chain's CDR3 is CASSPVAVGDSYEQYF. In nucleotides, the CDR3 is TGTGCCAGCTCACCCGTGGCGGTCGGCGACTCCTACGAGCAGTACTTC. Looking up the rest from reference TRBV18 and TRBJ2-7 gives the full variable domain: NAGVMQNPRHLVRRRGQEARLRCSPMKGHSHVYWYRQLPEEGLKFMVYLQKENIIDESGMPKERFSAEFPKEGPSILRIQQVVRGDSAAYFCASSPVAVGDSYEQYFGPGTRLTVT.

The chain joins TRBV4-2 to TRBJ2-7; D unclear. The CDR3 spans 13 residues. V lost 0 bases, J lost 0 bases, and 3 bases lay in between. The germline V gene has CDR1 LGHNA and CDR2 YNFKEQ. The CDR3 region is CASSQESSYEQYF. CDR3 nucleotides: TGTGCCAGCAGCCAAGAGAGCTCCTACGAGCAGTACTTC.

The chain links TRBV29-1 to TRBJ2-7; TRBD1 matches 9 bases. Germline values: CDR1 SQVTM, CDR2 ANQGSEA. This CDR3 is 14 amino acids long. Trimming at V came to 7 bases and at J to 9 bases, leaving 16 bases not matched to a gene. Written as DNA, the CDR3 is TGCAGCGCCTTGACCGGGACAGGGTTTTCAGGGCAGTACTTC. Protein: CSALTGTGFSGQYF.